Listed below are T cell receptor beta chains from one sample, sequenced in a study of T-cell reconstitution after alpha-beta-depleted transplantation in children. Via MiXCR, TCRdb re-called the PCR reads, giving one row per CDR3 protein. The table shows hundreds of thousands of distinct CDR3 sequences, with roughly 17% occurring only once. The source material was PBMCs, mostly from graft donor cells, sampled 360 days after TCRalphabeta/CD19-depleted stem cell transplant. Every receptor here comes from a male patient under 10 years old who had a stem cell transplant for acute lymphoblastic leukemia, so the T cells may come from the graft donor. Each CDR3 is given with its conserved first and last residue. D genes are given only for firm matches. Clone size is not always given. Where it is, it says once, few, many or a class for expanded clones.

D gene: -
CDR3 length: 15
clone size: few
V gene: TRBV11-2
J gene: TRBJ2-7
CDR3 protein: CASSLDRGPTYEQYF
CDR3 DNA: TGTGCCAGCAGCTTAGACAGGGGACCTACCTACGAGCAGTACTTC

D gene: TRBD2
CDR3 length: 16
clone size: -
V gene: TRBV29-1
J gene: TRBJ2-2
CDR3 protein: CSVVGLSGRDTGELFF
CDR3 DNA: TGCAGCGTTGTCGGGCTTAGCGGGAGGGACACCGGGGAGCTGTTTTTT

D gene: -
CDR3 length: 14
clone size: few
V gene: TRBV4-1
J gene: TRBJ2-7
CDR3 protein: CASSSRTEGYEQYF
CDR3 DNA: TGCGCCAGCAGTTCTCGGACTGAGGGCTACGAGCAGTACTTC

D gene: -
CDR3 length: 18
clone size: -
V gene: TRBV4-1
J gene: TRBJ1-6
CDR3 protein: CASSPSGHPSSYNSPLHF
CDR3 DNA: TGCGCCAGCAGCCCCAGCGGGCACCCGAGCTCCTATAATTCACCCCTCCACTTT

D gene: -
CDR3 length: 15
clone size: -
V gene: TRBV20-1
J gene: TRBJ2-1
CDR3 protein: CSALSLGEPNNEQFF
CDR3 DNA: TGCAGTGCCCTTTCCCTGGGGGAGCCGAACAATGAGCAGTTCTTC

D gene: -
CDR3 length: 14
clone size: few
V gene: TRBV28
J gene: TRBJ2-7
CDR3 protein: CASSSPDRTYEQYF
CDR3 DNA: TGTGCCAGCAGTTCTCCGGACAGAACCTACGAGCAGTACTTC

D gene: TRBD1
CDR3 length: 12
clone size: -
V gene: TRBV25-1
J gene: TRBJ1-2
CDR3 protein: CASSRGGYGYTF
CDR3 DNA: TGTGCCAGCAGCAGGGGGGGCTATGGCTACACCTTC

D gene: -
CDR3 length: 14
clone size: -
V gene: TRBV6-2/TRBV6-3
J gene: TRBJ2-7
CDR3 protein: CASSKDSTPYEQYF
CDR3 DNA: TGTGCCAGCAGTAAGGACAGCACCCCCTACGAGCAGTACTTC

D gene: -
CDR3 length: 12
clone size: few
V gene: TRBV12-3/TRBV12-4
J gene: TRBJ2-1
CDR3 protein: CASTGTSNEQFF
CDR3 DNA: TGTGCCAGCACCGGGACAAGCAATGAGCAGTTCTTC

D gene: -
CDR3 length: 15
clone size: -
V gene: TRBV27
J gene: TRBJ2-7
CDR3 protein: CASSLWGSPSYEQYF
CDR3 DNA: TGTGCCAGCAGTTTATGGGGATCCCCCTCCTACGAGCAGTACTTC

D gene: -
CDR3 length: 15
clone size: -
V gene: TRBV12-3/TRBV12-4
J gene: TRBJ1-1
CDR3 protein: CASSPGGGWDTEAFF
CDR3 DNA: TGTGCCAGCAGTCCTGGGGGGGGCTGGGACACTGAAGCTTTCTTT

D gene: -
CDR3 length: 13
clone size: few
V gene: TRBV9
J gene: TRBJ2-1
CDR3 protein: CASSDGLGNEQFF
CDR3 DNA: TGTGCCAGCAGCGATGGTCTAGGCAATGAGCAGTTCTTC

D gene: -
CDR3 length: 13
clone size: -
V gene: TRBV29-1
J gene: TRBJ2-5
CDR3 protein: CSDARTGQETQYF
CDR3 DNA: TGCAGCGACGCGAGAACAGGGCAAGAGACCCAGTACTTC

D gene: TRBD2
CDR3 length: 16
clone size: -
V gene: TRBV4-2
J gene: TRBJ2-3
CDR3 protein: CASRDVGGSSTDTQYF
CDR3 DNA: TGTGCCAGCAGAGACGTGGGAGGGAGTAGCACAGATACGCAGTATTTT

D gene: TRBD2
CDR3 length: 15
clone size: few
V gene: TRBV3-1
J gene: TRBJ2-5
CDR3 protein: CASSPSPGGQETQYF
CDR3 DNA: TGTGCCAGCAGCCCCTCCCCGGGAGGGCAGGAGACCCAGTACTTC

D gene: TRBD1
CDR3 length: 13
clone size: many
V gene: TRBV29-1
J gene: TRBJ2-7
CDR3 protein: CSYKTTGGFEQYF
CDR3 DNA: TGCAGCTATAAAACGACAGGGGGCTTCGAGCAGTACTTC

D gene: TRBD1
CDR3 length: 14
clone size: -
V gene: TRBV19
J gene: TRBJ2-1
CDR3 protein: CASQRQGKANEQFF
CDR3 DNA: TGTGCCAGTCAGAGACAGGGGAAGGCCAATGAGCAGTTCTTC

D gene: TRBD1
CDR3 length: 16
clone size: -
V gene: TRBV12-3/TRBV12-4
J gene: TRBJ2-2
CDR3 protein: CASRGQGNSNTGELFF
CDR3 DNA: TGTGCCAGCAGGGGACAGGGCAACTCCAACACCGGGGAGCTGTTTTTT

D gene: -
CDR3 length: 14
clone size: -
V gene: TRBV5-5
J gene: TRBJ2-1
CDR3 protein: CASSSTGGGQEQFF
CDR3 DNA: TGTGCCAGCAGCTCGACTGGAGGGGGACAGGAGCAGTTCTTC

D gene: -
CDR3 length: 14
clone size: -
V gene: TRBV27
J gene: TRBJ1-5
CDR3 protein: CASSGPGRNQPQHF
CDR3 DNA: TGTGCCAGCAGTGGGCCAGGACGCAATCAGCCCCAGCATTTT

D gene: -
CDR3 length: 18
clone size: -
V gene: TRBV5-1
J gene: TRBJ2-3
CDR3 protein: CASSFMSTGTHYTDTQYF
CDR3 DNA: TGCGCCAGCAGCTTTATGTCAACCGGGACGCACTACACAGATACGCAGTATTTT

D gene: -
CDR3 length: 13
clone size: few
V gene: TRBV19
J gene: TRBJ2-1
CDR3 protein: CASKPNSYNEQFF
CDR3 DNA: TGTGCCAGTAAGCCAAACTCCTACAATGAGCAGTTCTTC

D gene: -
CDR3 length: 15
clone size: -
V gene: TRBV12-3/TRBV12-4
J gene: TRBJ2-5
CDR3 protein: CASSPLQSLQETQYF
CDR3 DNA: TGTGCCAGCAGCCCCCTGCAGTCGCTTCAAGAGACCCAGTACTTC

D gene: -
CDR3 length: 14
clone size: few
V gene: TRBV5-1
J gene: TRBJ1-1
CDR3 protein: CASSLDGGNTEAFF
CDR3 DNA: TGCGCCAGCAGCTTGGATGGCGGGAACACTGAAGCTTTCTTT

D gene: TRBD1
CDR3 length: 13
clone size: many
V gene: TRBV28
J gene: TRBJ1-2
CDR3 protein: CASTPGGIYGYTF
CDR3 DNA: TGTGCCAGCACCCCAGGGGGTATATATGGCTACACCTTC

D gene: TRBD1
CDR3 length: 16
clone size: -
V gene: TRBV24-1
J gene: TRBJ2-5
CDR3 protein: CATSESRGPGQETQYF
CDR3 DNA: TGTGCCACCAGTGAATCGAGGGGGCCAGGTCAAGAGACCCAGTACTTC

D gene: -
CDR3 length: 15
clone size: many
V gene: TRBV20-1
J gene: TRBJ2-1
CDR3 protein: CSARGIGEAYNEQFF
CDR3 DNA: TGCAGTGCTAGGGGGATAGGAGAAGCCTACAATGAGCAGTTCTTC

D gene: -
CDR3 length: 14
clone size: -
V gene: TRBV25-1
J gene: TRBJ2-7
CDR3 protein: CASSAAGFTYEQYF
CDR3 DNA: TGTGCCAGCAGTGCCGCAGGGTTTACTTACGAGCAGTACTTC

D gene: TRBD1
CDR3 length: 15
clone size: -
V gene: TRBV10-3
J gene: TRBJ2-7
CDR3 protein: CAISGGQVSSYEQYF
CDR3 DNA: TGTGCCATCAGTGGGGGACAGGTGAGCTCCTACGAGCAGTACTTC

D gene: -
CDR3 length: 14
clone size: -
V gene: TRBV11-2
J gene: TRBJ2-7
CDR3 protein: CASSLDPSEYEQYF
CDR3 DNA: TGTGCCAGCAGCTTAGACCCTAGTGAGTACGAGCAGTACTTC

D gene: -
CDR3 length: 13
clone size: many
V gene: TRBV7-9
J gene: TRBJ1-2
CDR3 protein: CASSTYRDFGYTF
CDR3 DNA: TGTGCCAGCAGCACCTATCGCGACTTTGGCTACACCTTC

D gene: -
CDR3 length: 13
clone size: -
V gene: TRBV20-1
J gene: TRBJ1-1
CDR3 protein: CSARGGMGTEAFF
CDR3 DNA: TGCAGTGCTAGGGGGGGAATGGGCACTGAAGCTTTCTTT

D gene: TRBD2
CDR3 length: 13
clone size: few
V gene: TRBV12-3/TRBV12-4
J gene: TRBJ2-7
CDR3 protein: CASSIGLVSEQYF
CDR3 DNA: TGTGCCAGCAGTATCGGACTAGTGAGCGAGCAGTACTTC

D gene: -
CDR3 length: 13
clone size: few
V gene: TRBV29-1
J gene: TRBJ2-7
CDR3 protein: CSVEVATRYEQYF
CDR3 DNA: TGCAGCGTTGAAGTGGCTACCAGGTACGAGCAGTACTTC

D gene: -
CDR3 length: 14
clone size: -
V gene: TRBV7-9
J gene: TRBJ1-2
CDR3 protein: CASSLVDSPYGYTF
CDR3 DNA: TGTGCCAGCAGCTTAGTGGACAGCCCCTATGGCTACACCTTC

D gene: TRBD1
CDR3 length: 18
clone size: -
V gene: TRBV14
J gene: TRBJ2-1
CDR3 protein: CASSAGTGGDMGSAHQFF
CDR3 DNA: TGTGCCAGCAGCGCCGGGACAGGGGGCGATATGGGCTCGGCACACCAGTTCTTC

D gene: TRBD2
CDR3 length: 15
clone size: -
V gene: TRBV20-1
J gene: TRBJ2-7
CDR3 protein: CSAHTSGGSSYEQYF
CDR3 DNA: TGCAGTGCACATACTAGCGGAGGGAGCTCCTACGAGCAGTACTTC

D gene: TRBD2
CDR3 length: 16
clone size: few
V gene: TRBV15
J gene: TRBJ2-3
CDR3 protein: CATSRDGGLGGDTQYF
CDR3 DNA: TGTGCCACCAGCAGAGATGGGGGACTAGGGGGGGATACGCAGTATTTT

D gene: -
CDR3 length: 15
clone size: few
V gene: TRBV28
J gene: TRBJ2-3
CDR3 protein: CASSSPGTGLDTQYF
CDR3 DNA: TGTGCCAGCAGTTCGCCAGGCACAGGCTTGGATACGCAGTATTTT

D gene: -
CDR3 length: 18
clone size: -
V gene: TRBV4-3
J gene: TRBJ2-2
CDR3 protein: CASSQFSHGVRDTGELFF
CDR3 DNA: TGCGCCAGCAGCCAATTTAGCCACGGGGTTAGGGACACCGGGGAGCTGTTTTTT

D gene: -
CDR3 length: 12
clone size: many
V gene: TRBV10-3
J gene: TRBJ2-3
CDR3 protein: CAISTEADTQYF
CDR3 DNA: TGTGCCATCTCGACCGAGGCAGATACGCAGTATTTT

D gene: -
CDR3 length: 17
clone size: -
V gene: TRBV12-5
J gene: TRBJ2-1
CDR3 protein: CASGFLLTEQGHNEQFF
CDR3 DNA: TGTGCTAGTGGTTTCCTTCTGACGGAACAGGGCCACAATGAGCAGTTCTTC

D gene: TRBD1
CDR3 length: 13
clone size: many
V gene: TRBV9
J gene: TRBJ1-2
CDR3 protein: CASTLGGDYGYTF
CDR3 DNA: TGTGCCAGCACCCTAGGGGGCGACTATGGCTACACCTTC